This is a list of T cell receptor beta chains from one sample in a study of blood T cell repertoires in COVID-19. Clones were read by immunoSEQ multiplex PCR, and TCRdb kept only the in-frame ones, dropping some. In the table there are about 38,000 clones, around 91% of which are singletons. Source material: peripheral blood. The receptors here all came from a man in his fifties or sixties with active or convalescent COVID-19. The CDR3 runs from the conserved cysteine through the conserved F or W. The order of the fields is V gene, clone size, D gene, J gene, CDR3 protein, CDR3 DNA. The D gene is left open where the match is weak. Clone size appears in some rows only: once, few, many, or a class for an expanded clone.

>TRBV30|-|-|TRBJ2-5
CAWIGENQETQYF
TGTGCCTGGATTGGGGAGAATCAAGAGACCCAGTACTTC
>TRBV27|-|TRBD1|TRBJ1-3
CASRTGTGNTIYF
TGTGCCAGCAGGACAGGGACTGGAAACACCATATATTTT
>TRBV7-9|-|-|TRBJ2-7
CASSPRESYEQYF
TGTGCCAGCAGCCCCCGGGAAAGTTACGAGCAGTACTTC
>TRBV28|-|TRBD1|TRBJ1-2
CASSLFRGLKADGYTF
TGTGCCAGCAGTTTATTCAGGGGGCTCAAGGCTGATGGCTACACCTTC
>TRBV12-5|-|-|TRBJ2-7
CASGTYLGGTVYEQYF
TGTGCTAGTGGTACTTACCTTGGAGGGACCGTCTACGAGCAGTACTTC
>TRBV9|-|-|TRBJ1-1
CASSTHLAGTEAFF
TGTGCCAGCAGCACCCACCTAGCCGGGACTGAAGCTTTCTTT
>TRBV12-3/TRBV12-4|-|-|TRBJ2-3
CASTHSGNTQYF
TGTGCCAGCACCCATAGCGGAAATACGCAGTATTTT
>TRBV4-1|-|TRBD2|TRBJ2-1
CASSASGTYNEQFF
TGCGCCAGCTCCGCTAGCGGAACCTACAATGAGCAGTTCTTC
>TRBV11-2|-|TRBD1|TRBJ1-4
CASSLRDSGEKLFF
TGTGCCAGCAGCTTACGGGACAGTGGTGAAAAACTGTTTTTT
>TRBV4-2|-|-|TRBJ2-2
CASSPIETVNTGELFF
TGTGCCAGCAGCCCTATAGAGACAGTGAACACCGGGGAGCTGTTTTTT
>TRBV4-1|-|-|TRBJ1-4
CASSHPGKVNEKLFF
TGCGCCAGCAGCCACCCCGGGAAGGTAAATGAAAAACTGTTTTTT
>TRBV6-6|-|TRBD1|TRBJ2-7
CASSYQQGAGEQYF
TGTGCCAGCAGTTACCAACAGGGGGCGGGGGAGCAGTACTTC
>TRBV12-3/TRBV12-4|-|-|TRBJ1-5
CASSSSRQPQHF
TGTGCCAGCAGCTCATCGCGTCAGCCCCAGCATTTT
>TRBV19|once|-|TRBJ2-7
CASSKDRQQGEQYF
TGTGCCAGTTCTAAGGATAGGCAACAGGGCGAGCAGTACTTC
>TRBV2|-|TRBD1|TRBJ1-2
CASSEAQQGWGGYTF
TGTGCCAGCAGTGAAGCTCAACAGGGGTGGGGTGGCTACACCTTC
>TRBV28|-|-|TRBJ2-7
CATEKSTGLSYEQYF
TGTGCCACCGAAAAATCCACAGGGCTCTCCTACGAGCAGTACTTC
>TRBV11-2|-|-|TRBJ2-7
CASSLSRVYEQYF
TGTGCCAGCAGCTTATCCAGGGTCTACGAGCAGTACTTC
>TRBV15|-|TRBD2|TRBJ2-1
CATSILASSYNEQFF
TGTGCCACCAGCATACTAGCGAGCTCCTACAATGAGCAGTTCTTC
>TRBV28|-|-|TRBJ2-3
CASSPNSGSTDTQYF
TGTGCCAGCAGTCCCAACAGCGGCAGCACAGATACGCAGTATTTT
>TRBV14|-|TRBD1|TRBJ2-5
CASSRRPTGETQYF
TGTGCCAGCAGCCGCCGCCCGACAGGGGAGACCCAGTACTTC
>TRBV2|-|TRBD1|TRBJ1-6
CASSVSGQGNSPLHF
TGTGCCAGCAGTGTCTCCGGACAGGGTAATTCACCCCTCCACTTT
>TRBV7-9|-|-|TRBJ1-1
CASNPGYEAFF
TGTGCCAGCAACCCCGGGTACGAAGCTTTCTTT
>TRBV5-4|-|-|TRBJ1-4
CASSPDGAGAEKLFF
TGTGCCAGCAGCCCCGACGGAGCCGGAGCTGAAAAACTGTTTTTT
>TRBV19|-|-|TRBJ1-1
CASRQTGTEAFF
TGTGCCAGTAGACAGACAGGCACTGAAGCTTTCTTT
>TRBV6-2/TRBV6-3|-|TRBD2|TRBJ2-7
CASSYSLRLAAYEQYF
TGTGCCAGCAGTTACTCTCTTCGGCTAGCGGCCTACGAGCAGTACTTC
>TRBV5-6|-|TRBD1|TRBJ2-4
CASSLRTGSGAKNIQYF
TGTGCCAGCAGCTTGAGGACAGGGAGTGGAGCCAAAAACATTCAGTACTTC
>TRBV3-1/TRBV3-2|-|TRBD2|TRBJ2-1
CASSQARAGGPSEQFF
TGTGCCAGCAGCCAAGCTCGGGCGGGAGGGCCGTCTGAGCAGTTCTTC
>TRBV20-1|-|-|TRBJ2-3
CSAIQADTQYF
TGCAGTGCTATACAAGCAGATACGCAGTATTTT
>TRBV7-2|few|TRBD1|TRBJ1-5
CASSSTGVSNQPQHF
TGTGCCAGCAGCTCGACAGGGGTGAGCAATCAGCCCCAGCATTTT
>TRBV4-2|-|-|TRBJ1-1
CASSQEVVVRGTEAFF
TGTGCCAGCAGCCAAGAAGTAGTGGTTAGGGGCACTGAAGCTTTCTTT
>TRBV6-5|-|TRBD2|TRBJ2-1
CASSYFSGTRTNEQFF
TGTGCCAGCAGTTACTTCAGCGGGACGCGCACCAATGAGCAGTTCTTC
>TRBV7-5|-|-|TRBJ2-7
CVRSPPPGQRSYEQYF
TGTGTCAGAAGCCCGCCCCCGGGACAGCGCTCCTACGAGCAGTACTTC
>TRBV6-6|-|TRBD1|TRBJ1-1
CASSYHRGMNTEAFF
TGTGCCAGCAGTTACCACAGGGGAATGAACACTGAAGCTTTCTTT
>TRBV19|-|TRBD2|TRBJ2-3
CASRTSGSSTDTQYF
TGTGCCAGTAGGACTAGCGGGTCTAGCACAGATACGCAGTATTTT
>TRBV21-1|once|-|TRBJ2-1
CASSKAKFRAGGNNEQFF
TGTGCCAGCAGCAAAGCGAAATTCCGAGCGGGAGGAAACAATGAGCAGTTCTTC
>TRBV10-3|-|-|TRBJ1-2
CAITQRGEGYGYTF
TGTGCCATCACTCAACGGGGAGAGGGCTATGGCTACACCTTC
>TRBV30|-|-|TRBJ2-1
CAWSVIEYGQFF
TGTGCCTGGAGTGTAATCGAGTACGGGCAGTTCTTC
>TRBV13|-|TRBD2|TRBJ2-7
CASSHSGGDYEQYF
TGTGCCAGCAGCCATAGCGGGGGAGATTACGAGCAGTACTTC
>TRBV28|-|TRBD1|TRBJ1-2
CASRRNRGGGYTF
TGTGCCAGCAGGCGTAACAGGGGTGGTGGCTACACCTTC
>TRBV5-1|-|-|TRBJ2-1
CASSLNERYNEQFF
TGCGCCAGCAGCTTGAACGAGAGGTACAATGAGCAGTTCTTC
>TRBV5-1|-|-|TRBJ1-2
CASSSGGGNGYTF
TGCGCCAGCAGCTCTGGTGGGGGGAATGGCTACACCTTC
>TRBV2|once|TRBD2|TRBJ2-7
CASRPHSGRAEEQYF
TGTGCCAGCCGTCCCCATAGCGGGAGGGCCGAAGAGCAGTACTTC
>TRBV7-2|-|-|TRBJ1-1
CASSLDFRPEAFF
TGTGCCAGCAGCTTGGACTTTCGACCTGAAGCTTTCTTT
>TRBV7-9|-|-|TRBJ2-7
CASSLSSASGSYEQYF
TGTGCCAGCAGCTTATCGTCCGCGAGCGGCTCCTACGAGCAGTACTTC
>TRBV7-2|-|TRBD1|TRBJ2-1
CASSPRDRGNEQFF
TGTGCCAGCAGCCCCCGGGACAGGGGCAATGAGCAGTTCTTC
>TRBV19|-|-|TRBJ2-7
CASSPGTGTYEQYF
TGTGCCAGTAGTCCCGGAACAGGTACCTACGAGCAGTACTTC
>TRBV9|-|-|TRBJ2-4
CASSDNRNKAKNIQYF
TGTGCCAGCAGCGACAACAGAAACAAAGCCAAAAACATTCAGTACTTC
>TRBV18|-|TRBD1|TRBJ2-1
CASSPGQGAYEQFF
TGTGCCAGCTCACCGGGACAGGGGGCGTATGAGCAGTTCTTC